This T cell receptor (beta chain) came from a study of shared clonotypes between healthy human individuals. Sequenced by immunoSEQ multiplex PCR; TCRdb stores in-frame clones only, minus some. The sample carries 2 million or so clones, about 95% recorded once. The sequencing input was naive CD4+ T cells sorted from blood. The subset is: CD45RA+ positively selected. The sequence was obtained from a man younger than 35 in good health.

The CDR3 sequence is CASSSGQGAADTQYF. The CDR3 region has the DNA TGTGCCAGCAGCTCGGGACAGGGGGCAGCGGATACGCAGTATTTT. V and J are TRBV7-8 and TRBJ2-3, with TRBD1 matching 12 bases. V shed 4 bases, J shed 6 bases, and the junction held 5 bases outside the gene matches. The CDR3 spans 15 residues. In germline, CDR1 is SGHVS, CDR2 FQNEAQ.